This T cell receptor beta chain was captured in a study of blood T cell repertoires in COVID-19. The wider study: In each case, the material was cDNA or gDNA derived from T cells, B-cell-depleted T cells, or PBMCs.

In the source study's methods: Estimation of nucleated cell counts was performed using reference gene primer amplification. The method was immunoSEQ multiplex PCR; TCRdb's version includes in-frame clones alone and lacks a portion of them. That table gives V, J and clone size, and the DNA gave D and trimming. Among around 99,000 clones listed, approximately 88% were seen once. The trim removed 4 bases at V and 4 bases at J, leaving 6 bases unmatched. The germline CDR1 and CDR2 sequences are SGHTA and FQGNSA. The CDR3 runs to 15 residues. The chain links TRBV7-2 to TRBJ2-1, with 8 bases fitting TRBD2. This TCR was recovered from a human donor in a cohort sampled during active COVID-19. The sequenced sample consisted of peripheral blood. The CDR3 nucleotides are TGTGCCAGCAGCTCCAGCGGGAGTTTTTACAATGAGCAGTTCTTC. Translated: CASSSSGSFYNEQFF.